A single sample gave rise to the 20 T cell receptor beta chains below, sequenced in a study of OX40 agonist ivuxolimab in advanced cancers. The assay was immunoSEQ multiplex PCR, and TCRdb's table has in-frame clones only and misses some. Here the sample spans around 63,000 clones, approximately 80% being singletons. Here the sequenced sample was CD4+ or CD8+ T cells sorted from blood, taken in a trial of the OX40 agonist ivuxolimab. The receptors stem from an adult with an advanced solid tumor such as melanoma, head and neck, liver or kidney cancer.

This clone was counted a few times. This rearrangement joins TRBV28 to TRBJ1-5; no definite D call. This CDR3 is 16 amino acids long. Germline V lookup: CDR1 MDHEN, CDR2 SYDVKM. V lost 3 bases and J lost 5, with 17 bases in between. The CDR3 is CASSLIRQDEDQPQHF. The CDR3 bases are TGTGCCAGCAGTTTGATTCGGCAGGATGAGGATCAGCCCCAGCATTTT.

This clone occurred once. The chain has TRBV4-1 and TRBJ2-1, with D tentatively TRBD1 (5 bases). CDR1 is MGHRA and CDR2 is YSYEKL in the germline V gene. CDR3 size: 15 residues. Trimming cost V 0 bases and J 12 bases, with 18 bases left between them. CDR3 sequence: CASSQEEAGYTGQFF. The CDR3 DNA follows: TGCGCCAGCAGCCAAGAAGAGGCAGGGTACACGGGGCAGTTCTTC.

The CDR3 DNA reads as TGTGCCATCAGTGTAGCAGGGGGACACACAGATACGCAGTATTTT. Translating gives CAISVAGGHTDTQYF. This chain uses TRBV10-3 with TRBJ2-3; 7 positions match TRBD1. CDR3 length: 15 residues. Germline CDR1 reads ENHRY; CDR2 reads SYGVKD. Trimming removed 4 bases from V and 2 bases from J; junction bases left unmatched: 6.

The chain uses TRBV5-6 and TRBJ2-7; 9 bases are a match to TRBD1. Looked up from germline, CDR1 is SGHDT and CDR2 is YYEEEE. The CDR3 contains 15 residues. The junction had 8 bases not matched to a gene; V was cut back by 1 base and J by 6 bases. CDR3 loop: CASSLLDRGSLEQYF. CDR3 in DNA: TGTGCCAGCAGCTTGTTGGACAGGGGATCCCTCGAGCAGTACTTC.

The chain couples TRBV28 to TRBJ2-5; 8 nucleotides align to TRBD2. The better agreement between TRBJ2-7 and the DNA end casts doubt on the J call. Germline V gene sequence: CDR1 MDHEN, CDR2 SYDVKM. The CDR3 sequence is 14 residues long. The chain's CDR3 is CASLDSGLDAEQYF. The CDR3 DNA is TGTGCCAGCCTAGACTCGGGACTAGACGCCGAGCAGTACTTC.

This chain links TRBV7-9 with TRBJ2-1, with 9 bases that match TRBD1. V gave up 5 bases and J gave up 2 bases; unmatched junction bases: 4. The CDR3 length is 15 residues. The germline gives CDR1 SEHNR, CDR2 FQNEAQ (reference sequence). Here the CDR3 reads CASSPGQGTYNEQFF. The CDR3 nucleotides are TGTGCCAGCAGCCCGGGACAGGGCACCTACAATGAGCAGTTCTTC.

This clone showed up just once. The V call is TRBV19, the J call TRBJ2-1, with 15 bases lining up with TRBD2. This CDR3 has 18 residues. Germline values: CDR1 LNHDA, CDR2 SQIVND (reference sequence). With V trimmed by 8 bases and J by 2 bases, 10 bases remained unmatched. The CDR3 nucleotides are TGTGCCAGTTCAACCGGGACTAGCGGGAGGCTAACCTACAATGAGCAGTTCTTC. Its translation is CASSTGTSGRLTYNEQFF.

The chain recombines TRBV5-8 with TRBJ1-4; TRBD1 agrees at 9 bases. The germline V gene has CDR1 SGHTS and CDR2 YDEGEE. Trimming removed 5 bases from V and 7 bases from J; junction bases left unmatched: 6. The CDR3 is 14 residues long. The CDR3 here is CASSSGTGSEKLFF. The DNA for the CDR3 is TGTGCCAGCAGTTCCGGGACAGGGTCTGAAAAACTGTTTTTT.

This clone has only a few counts. J is TRBJ2-2 and V is TRBV2; D gene uncertain. The V gene lost 6 bases and the J gene lost 4 bases, with 15 bases spanning the gap. This CDR3 is 15 amino acids long. Germline CDR1 SNHLY, CDR2 FYNNEI. CDR3 coding DNA: TGTGCCAGCAGAAAAACCCCCGGGTCCACCGGGGAGCTGTTTTTT. Amino acids: CASRKTPGSTGELFF.

The genes are TRBV9 and TRBJ1-5; D is possibly TRBD1 (5 bases). V lost 0 bases and J 6 bases, leaving 10 bases between the germline ends. CDR1 and CDR2 (germline): SGDLS, YYNGEE. The CDR3 length is 14 residues. The CDR3 DNA reads as TGTGCCAGCAGCGTAGGAGGGGTCGGTCAGCCCCAGCATTTT. This encodes CASSVGGVGQPQHF.

The chain uses TRBV4-1 and TRBJ1-4, with no clear D. Germline CDR1 is MGHRA and CDR2 is YSYEKL. The CDR3 is made up of 14 amino acids. Trimming cost V 4 bases and J 8 bases, with 14 bases left between them. The CDR3 sequence is CASSPRRREEKLFF. CDR3 sequence (DNA): TGCGCCAGCAGCCCCCGACGTCGAGAGGAAAAACTGTTTTTT.

The CDR3 nucleotides read TGTGCCAGCAGCTTAGGTAGCGGGAGAAACAATGAGCAGTTCTTC. Translating it yields CASSLGSGRNNEQFF. This chain joins TRBV11-3 and TRBJ2-1, with 9 nucleotides matching TRBD2. V was clipped by 1 base and J by 5 bases; unmatched bases: 3. This CDR3 comprises 15 residues. In germline, CDR1 is SGHNT, CDR2 YENEEA.

About this clone itself: The junction departs from germline at one end; a sequencing error may be responsible. The CDR3 DNA reads as TGTGCCAGCAGCTATACAGGTCCGATCGCCTTC. This encodes CASSYTGPIAF. This chain links TRBV5-6 with TRBJ1-2, with a possible D match to TRBD1 (5 bases). This CDR3 region has 11 residues. CDR1 SGHDT and CDR2 YYEEEE come from the germline V gene. Looking up the rest from reference TRBV5-6 and TRBJ1-2 gives the full variable domain: DAGVTQSPTHLIKTRGQQVTLRCSPKSGHDTVSWYQQALGQGPQFIFQYYEEEERQRGNFPDRFSGHQFPNYSSELNVNALLLGDSALYLCASSYTGPIAFGSGTRLTVV.

The chain couples TRBV7-9 to TRBJ1-1; D is undetermined. Germline CDR1 and CDR2: SEHNR and FQNEAQ (reference sequence). This CDR3 region has 14 residues. V was shortened by 3 bases and J by 4 bases, with 12 bases between the two germline ends. This CDR3 reads CASSLAQWSTEAFF. Written as DNA, the CDR3 is TGTGCCAGCAGCTTGGCCCAATGGAGCACTGAAGCTTTCTTT.

J is TRBJ2-3 and V is TRBV7-9; 12 nucleotides align to TRBD2. Germline V lookup: CDR1 SEHNR, CDR2 FQNEAQ (reference sequence). The J segment lost 6 bases and the V segment lost 8 bases, leaving 9 bases of the junction unmatched. The CDR3 covers 15 residues. CDR3 bases: TGTGCCAGCCGGAGGAGGACTAGCGGGACGGATACGCAGTATTTT. It translates to CASRRRTSGTDTQYF.

V is TRBV7-3 and J is TRBJ2-3; D gene ambiguous. The CDR3 runs to 15 residues. Germline lookup yields CDR1 SGHTA and CDR2 FQGTGA. V was cut by 4 bases and J by 0 bases, with 11 bases left in between. CDR3 DNA: TGTGCCAGCAGCTACTTAGGAGCTAGCACAGATACGCAGTATTTT. Translating it yields CASSYLGASTDTQYF. Drawing the rest from reference TRBV7-3 and TRBJ2-3, the complete variable domain is GAGVSQTPSNKVTEKGKYVELRCDPISGHTALYWYRQSLGQGPEFLIYFQGTGAADDSGLPNDRFFAVRPEGSVSTLKIQRTERGDSAVYLCASSYLGASTDTQYFGPGTRLTVL.

The chain is built from TRBV27 and TRBJ2-5; 7 positions agree with TRBD1. CDR3 length: 16 amino acids. The ends lost 4 bases at V and 4 bases at J; junction bases unmatched: 12. Per germline, CDR1 MNHEY and CDR2 SMNVEV (reference sequence). The CDR3 protein is CASSSGKRGRGETQYF. For the CDR3, the DNA is TGTGCCAGCAGTTCGGGGAAGAGGGGGCGCGGAGAGACCCAGTACTTC.

The gene calls are TRBV27 and TRBJ1-6; D unclear. V was cut by 8 bases and J by 0 bases, with 14 bases left in between. Germline values: CDR1 MNHEY, CDR2 SMNVEV (reference sequence). The CDR3 is made up of 16 amino acids. The CDR3 here is CASAWEVSSYNSPLHF. The CDR3 nucleotides read TGTGCCAGCGCGTGGGAGGTTAGCTCCTATAATTCACCCCTCCACTTT.

The genes are TRBV2 and TRBJ2-1, with TRBD2 identical over 8 bases. Looked up from germline, CDR1 is SNHLY and CDR2 is FYNNEI. The ends lost 6 bases at V and 8 bases at J; junction bases unmatched: 9. The CDR3 covers 14 residues. This chain's CDR3 is CASSPRGEWDEQFF. The CDR3 bases are TGTGCCAGCAGCCCGCGGGGGGAGTGGGATGAGCAGTTCTTC.

The chain carries TRBV2 and TRBJ2-1; weak D call: TRBD2 (6 bases). Trimming took off 2 bases at V and 0 bases at J, with 11 bases between the two ends. The germline V gene encodes CDR1 SNHLY and CDR2 FYNNEI. The CDR3 is made up of 16 amino acids. The CDR3 loop reads CASSERVGGSYNEQFF. CDR3 coding DNA: TGTGCCAGCAGTGAACGGGTGGGGGGCTCCTACAATGAGCAGTTCTTC. The whole variable domain, remainder taken from reference TRBV2 and TRBJ2-1, is EPEVTQTPSHQVTQMGQEVILRCVPISNHLYFYWYRQILGQKVEFLVSFYNNEISEKSEIFDDQFSVERPDGSNFTLKIRSTKLEDSAMYFCASSERVGGSYNEQFFGPGTRLTVL.